This T cell receptor beta chain was retrieved from a study of OX40 agonist ivuxolimab in advanced cancers. Study-wide context: Enrolled patients in dose escalation had cancers that were hepatocellular carcinoma, melanoma, renal cell or head and neck cancer. From about 20 to 79 years was the age range, with a mean of around 57 years, and about 83% were male. Notes on the study in general: There were, on average, more expanded clones in CD8+ T cells than in CD4+. The investigators did not determine what antigen specificity the expanded peripheral T cells had.

About this clone: Its antigen remains unknown.

With 5 bases removed from V and 4 bases from J, the gap between germline ends came to 20 bases. This CDR3 is 16 amino acids long. The V gene's germline CDR1 is MNHNY and CDR2 SVGAGI (reference sequence). Profiling relied on immunoSEQ multiplex PCR, and the TCRdb table lists in-frame clones only, not all of them. The top ten hold about 6.3% of the sample, which has tens of thousands of clones, 75% to 90% seen once. This specimen consisted of CD4+ or CD8+ T cells sorted from blood, obtained in a trial of the OX40 agonist ivuxolimab. The TCR sequence derives from an adult with an advanced solid tumor such as melanoma, head and neck, liver or kidney cancer. The rearrangement uses TRBV6-6 and TRBJ2-5, with a weak D call TRBD2 (6 bases). The CDR3, as DNA: TGTGCCAGCAGTAGCGGGTCCCAACTTAAGGCAGAGACCCAGTACTTC. Residues: CASSSGSQLKAETQYF.